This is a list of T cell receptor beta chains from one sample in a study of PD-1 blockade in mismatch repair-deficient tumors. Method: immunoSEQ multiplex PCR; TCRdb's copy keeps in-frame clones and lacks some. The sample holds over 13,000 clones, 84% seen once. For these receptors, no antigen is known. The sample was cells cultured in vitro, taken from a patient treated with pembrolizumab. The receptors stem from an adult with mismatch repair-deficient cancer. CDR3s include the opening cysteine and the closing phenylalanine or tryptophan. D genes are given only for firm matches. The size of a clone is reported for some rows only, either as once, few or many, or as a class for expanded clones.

cdr3_aa: CAISESGQRNTEAFF; cdr3_nt: TGTGCCATCAGTGAGTCGGGACAGAGGAACACTGAAGCTTTCTTT; clone_size: once; d_call: TRBD1; v_call: TRBV10-3; j_call: TRBJ1-1
cdr3_aa: CASSVEASGAYEQYF; cdr3_nt: TGTGCCAGCAGCGTAGAGGCTAGCGGTGCCTACGAGCAGTACTTC; clone_size: -; d_call: TRBD2; v_call: TRBV9; j_call: TRBJ2-7
cdr3_aa: CASSSRGDYTEAFF; cdr3_nt: TGTGCCAGCAGCTCGCGGGGGGACTACACTGAAGCTTTCTTT; clone_size: -; d_call: -; v_call: TRBV7-9; j_call: TRBJ1-1
cdr3_aa: CASSVQGLSEKLFF; cdr3_nt: TGTGCCAGCAGCGTACAGGGGCTTAGTGAAAAACTGTTTTTT; clone_size: -; d_call: TRBD1; v_call: TRBV5-6; j_call: TRBJ1-4
cdr3_aa: CASLGQGTGNQPQHF; cdr3_nt: TGTGCCAGCCTGGGTCAGGGCACGGGGAATCAGCCCCAGCATTTT; clone_size: -; d_call: -; v_call: TRBV6-6; j_call: TRBJ1-5
cdr3_aa: CASSLIGRGSNQPQHF; cdr3_nt: TGTGCCAGCAGTTTGATAGGCAGGGGTAGCAATCAGCCCCAGCATTTT; clone_size: -; d_call: -; v_call: TRBV28; j_call: TRBJ1-5
cdr3_aa: CASSNGWTGNSDTQYF; cdr3_nt: TGCGCCAGCAGCAATGGATGGACAGGGAACTCAGATACGCAGTATTTT; clone_size: -; d_call: TRBD1; v_call: TRBV5-1; j_call: TRBJ2-3
cdr3_aa: CATSSSTQGLAGRDTQYF; cdr3_nt: TGTGCCACCAGCAGCTCTACTCAGGGTTTAGCGGGACGCGATACGCAGTATTTT; clone_size: -; d_call: TRBD2; v_call: TRBV15; j_call: TRBJ2-3
cdr3_aa: CASSPGTGPYGYTF; cdr3_nt: TGTGCCAGCAGCCCCGGGACAGGGCCCTATGGCTACACCTTC; clone_size: -; d_call: TRBD1; v_call: TRBV9; j_call: TRBJ1-2
cdr3_aa: CASSLMRATGELFF; cdr3_nt: TGTGCCAGCAGCTTAATGAGGGCGACCGGGGAGCTGTTTTTT; clone_size: -; d_call: -; v_call: TRBV7-3; j_call: TRBJ2-2
cdr3_aa: CASSLDGNNQPQHF; cdr3_nt: TGCGCCAGCAGCTTGGACGGGAACAATCAGCCCCAGCATTTT; clone_size: -; d_call: -; v_call: TRBV5-1; j_call: TRBJ1-5
cdr3_aa: CASSLSDTDTQYF; cdr3_nt: TGCGCCAGCAGCTTGTCGGACACAGATACGCAGTATTTT; clone_size: -; d_call: -; v_call: TRBV5-1; j_call: TRBJ2-3
cdr3_aa: CASSLTATGANVLTF; cdr3_nt: TGTGCCAGCAGCTTGACAGCCACTGGGGCCAACGTCCTGACTTTC; clone_size: -; d_call: -; v_call: TRBV7-9; j_call: TRBJ2-6
cdr3_aa: CASSYADRGPETQYF; cdr3_nt: TGTGCCAGCAGTTACGCCGACAGGGGGCCAGAGACCCAGTACTTC; clone_size: -; d_call: TRBD1; v_call: TRBV6-5; j_call: TRBJ2-5
cdr3_aa: CASSEFPGAGGANVLTF; cdr3_nt: TGTGCCAGCAGTGAATTTCCGGGGGCAGGGGGGGCCAACGTCCTGACTTTC; clone_size: -; d_call: -; v_call: TRBV25-1; j_call: TRBJ2-6
cdr3_aa: CASSRTEAFF; cdr3_nt: TGTGCCAGTTCGCGTACTGAAGCTTTCTTT; clone_size: -; d_call: -; v_call: TRBV6-6; j_call: TRBJ1-1
cdr3_aa: CASSSGAGSETQYF; cdr3_nt: TGCGCCAGCAGCTCGGGGGCAGGCAGCGAGACCCAGTACTTC; clone_size: once; d_call: -; v_call: TRBV5-1; j_call: TRBJ2-5
cdr3_aa: CASSLAAGIGYTF; cdr3_nt: TGTGCCAGCAGCTTGGCGGCCGGGATTGGCTACACCTTC; clone_size: few; d_call: -; v_call: TRBV5-6; j_call: TRBJ1-2